The 24 T cell receptor beta chains below all came from one sample that was sequenced in a study of Graves' ophthalmopathy and Graves' hyperthyroidism. The TCR beta CDR3 regions underwent amplification from RNA transcripts. HTBI primers served in a first-round RT-PCR, which a second-round multiplex PCR followed. One entry per CDR3 protein, called by TCRdb with MiXCR from the multiplex PCR reads. Altogether some 410,000 distinct CDR3 sequences are present, around a fifth being singletons, with the ten largest covering more than 2.5%. The sample consisted of peripheral blood. The source is a woman aged 18-30 years with stable Graves' hyperthyroidism.

This clonotype has ten or more counts. The chain joins TRBV15 to TRBJ2-7, with TRBD2 identical over 8 bases. This CDR3 comprises 16 residues. Germline-derived CDR1 and CDR2 are LNHNV and YYDKDF (reference sequence). The ends lost 0 bases at V and 1 base at J; junction bases unmatched: 5. The CDR3, as DNA: TGTGCCACCAGCAGAGATCGACGGGAGGGGTCCTACGAGCAGTACTTC. Protein product: CATSRDRREGSYEQYF.

This clonotype was counted ten times or more. The J gene is TRBJ2-7, the V gene TRBV9, with D unclear. The CDR3 has 13 residues. Germline V gene lookup returns CDR1 SGDLS and CDR2 YYNGEE. V lost 0 bases and J 6 bases, leaving 10 bases between the germline ends. As DNA, the CDR3 is TGTGCCAGCAGCGTAGACCTAATGGGCGAGCAGTACTTC. Encoded protein: CASSVDLMGEQYF.

Many counts were recorded for this clonotype. The chain employs TRBV15 and TRBJ2-7, with D tentatively TRBD1 (7 bases). Germline assignment: CDR1 LNHNV and CDR2 YYDKDF (reference sequence). This CDR3 comprises 14 residues. Trimming cost V 8 bases and J 3 bases, with 17 bases left between them. The DNA of the CDR3 is TGTGCCACCGGAAAGGGGGGACAGAACTACGAGCAGTACTTC. Protein sequence: CATGKGGQNYEQYF. The complete variable domain, with remaining parts taken from reference TRBV15 and TRBJ2-7, reads DAMVIQNPRYQVTQFGKPVTLSCSQTLNHNVMYWYQQKSSQAPKLLFHYYDKDFNNEADTPDNFQSRRPNTSFCFLDIRSPGLGDTAMYLCATGKGGQNYEQYFGPGTRLTVT.

The chain joins TRBV12-3 or TRBV12-4 to TRBJ2-7; TRBD2 aligns across 7 bases. J was trimmed by 3 bases and V by 8 bases; bases with no gene match: 10. This CDR3 region has 14 residues. This chain's CDR3 is CASPGGREFYEQYF. DNA of the CDR3: TGTGCCAGCCCCGGAGGGCGGGAGTTCTACGAGCAGTACTTC.

This clonotype was detected ten times or more. This rearrangement joins TRBV30 to TRBJ1-5; D might be TRBD1 (5 bases). With 2 bases removed from V and 3 bases from J, the gap between germline ends came to 14 bases. There are 15 residues in the CDR3. Germline assignment: CDR1 GTSNPN and CDR2 SVGIG (reference sequence). The CDR3 region has the DNA TGTGCCTGGAGTTACGGGGGAGGGGTCAATCAGCCCCAGCATTTT. It is translated as CAWSYGGGVNQPQHF.

This clonotype occurred many times. The chain uses TRBV6-1 and TRBJ1-3; D is unclear. Germline V CDR1 and CDR2: MNHNS, SASEGT. Trimming removed 3 bases at V and 0 bases at J, with 9 bases between. This CDR3 is 15 amino acids long. The CDR3 sequence: CASSEGTYSGNTIYF. In nucleotides, the CDR3 is TGTGCCAGCAGTGAGGGCACCTACTCTGGAAACACCATATATTTT.

This clonotype was counted at least ten times. The chain joins TRBV2 to TRBJ2-4; D possibly corresponds to TRBD1 (6 bases). With 1 base removed from V and 4 bases from J, the gap between germline ends came to 14 bases. The CDR3 contains 16 residues. CDR1 SNHLY and CDR2 FYNNEI come from the germline V gene. In nucleotides, the CDR3 is TGTGCCAGCAGTGAAGTTCGTGCCAGGGGAAAAAACATTCAGTACTTC. It specifies CASSEVRARGKNIQYF.

This clonotype was recorded many times. This chain links TRBV6-5 with TRBJ1-1; D may be TRBD1 (5 bases). The V and J ends lost 3 bases and 0 bases respectively, with 11 bases between them. Germline V gene lookup returns CDR1 MNHEY and CDR2 SVGAGI. The CDR3 has 15 residues. In DNA form, the CDR3 reads TGTGCCAGCAGTTATGAGGGGCGGGTGAACACTGAAGCTTTCTTT. It codes for CASSYEGRVNTEAFF.

There are many counts of this clonotype. The V call is TRBV27, the J call TRBJ2-5; weak D call: TRBD1 (6 bases). Germline CDR1 is MNHEY and CDR2 is SMNVEV (reference sequence). The CDR3 runs to 16 residues. Trimming cost V 5 bases and J 2 bases, with 18 bases left between them. In DNA form, the CDR3 reads TGTGCCAGCAGTAAACTGAGGGGGATTGGGCAAGAGACCCAGTACTTC. Its protein product is CASSKLRGIGQETQYF.

This clonotype was seen at least ten times. V is TRBV5-1 and J is TRBJ2-2; D unresolved. V lost 6 bases to trimming and J lost 3 bases, with 12 bases between them. The CDR3 length is 14 residues. Germline CDR1 is SGHRS and CDR2 is YFSETQ. The CDR3 nucleotides are TGCGCCAGCATGAATCCCAAAGACACCGGGGAGCTGTTTTTT. It codes for CASMNPKDTGELFF.

This clonotype occurred many times. The chain links TRBV13 to TRBJ1-6; D remains ambiguous. The V end lost 3 bases, the J end lost 9 bases, and 6 bases lay between the germline ends. CDR3 length: 12 residues. CDR1 PRHDT and CDR2 FYEKMQ come from the germline V gene (reference sequence). The CDR3 coding sequence is TGTGCCAGCAGCTTCGGCCTTTCACCCCTCCACTTT. It specifies CASSFGLSPLHF.

Ten or more counts support this clonotype. This chain connects TRBV15 to TRBJ2-7; D perhaps matches TRBD1 (5 bases). The CDR3 extends over 13 amino acids. CDR1 is LNHNV, CDR2 YYDKDF, per germline (reference sequence). Trimming shortened V by 0 bases and J by 12 bases, and 15 bases separated the two germline ends. The CDR3: CATSRDQQGERYF. The CDR3 DNA sequence: TGTGCCACCAGCAGAGATCAGCAGGGCGAGAGGTACTTC.

This clonotype was observed many times. This chain connects TRBV4-1 to TRBJ2-7; D is unclear. The CDR3 is 14 amino acids. CDR1 is MGHRA and CDR2 is YSYEKL in the germline V gene. The V end was cut by 3 bases, the J end by 7 bases, with 16 bases between. Here the CDR3 DNA reads TGCGCCAGCAGCCAGGTCGGAGCCCCGGAGGAGCAGTACTTC. It specifies CASSQVGAPEEQYF.

This chain connects TRBV4-2 to TRBJ2-7, with 11 positions matching TRBD2. Germline CDR1 reads LGHNA; CDR2 reads YNFKEQ. The CDR3 loop spans 16 amino acids. V trimming: 0 bases; J trimming: 3 bases; junction bases outside the gene matches: 4. CDR3 sequence reads: CASSQEGTSGGYEQYF. DNA of the CDR3: TGTGCCAGCAGCCAAGAGGGGACTAGCGGAGGCTACGAGCAGTACTTC.

J is TRBJ1-5 and V is TRBV20-1; D ambiguous. This CDR3 is 14 amino acids long. The V gene's germline CDR1 is DFQATT and CDR2 SNEGSKA (reference sequence). Trimming left V 3 bases short and J 1 base short, with 10 bases between. The CDR3 region has the DNA TGCAGTGCTAGTTGGGAAAGGAGCAATCAGCCCCAGCATTTT. It translates to CSASWERSNQPQHF.

J is TRBJ1-5 and V is TRBV6-4, with TRBD1 matching over 7 bases. Losses at the gene ends were 6 bases for V and 2 bases for J; bases not matched to a gene: 10. Germline CDR1 MRHNA, CDR2 SNTAGT. This CDR3 is 16 amino acids long. CDR3 nucleotides: TGTGCCAGCAGGACTATAAGGGGGCAAGGCAATCAGCCCCAGCATTTT. As protein: CASRTIRGQGNQPQHF.

This clonotype was detected many times. One end of the junction fails to match germline, which may point to a read error. The genes are TRBV30 and TRBJ2-4; possibly TRBD2 for D (7 bases). CDR1 is GTSNPN, CDR2 SVGIG, per germline (reference sequence). This CDR3 is built from 14 residues. CDR3 DNA sequence: TGTGCCTGGAGCCTGGGGGGGGCAAGTCACATTAAGTACTTC. Protein product: CAWSLGGASHIKYF.

This clonotype was recorded at least ten times. V and J are TRBV29-1 and TRBJ2-5, with D hard to call. V gave up 4 bases and J gave up 1 base, with 10 bases separating them. Per the germline V gene, CDR1 is SQVTM and CDR2 is ANQGSEA. The length of the CDR3 is 13 residues. The CDR3 region is CSVAPWGQETQYF. CDR3 coding DNA: TGCAGCGTTGCCCCGTGGGGCCAAGAGACCCAGTACTTC.

This clonotype was recorded at least ten times. The chain employs TRBV6-1 and TRBJ2-7; D possibly corresponds to TRBD2 (6 bases). CDR3 length: 15 amino acids. Trimming stripped 2 bases from V and 2 bases from J, with 13 bases between. Germline V CDR1 and CDR2: MNHNS, SASEGT. The CDR3 DNA reads as TGTGCCAGCAGTGAATTAGGTAGCGGCCCCTACGAGCAGTACTTC. This codes for CASSELGSGPYEQYF.

Of note for this clonotype: This may be a read error, as it is one base from a much larger clone. The missing conserved phenylalanine or tryptophan at the end of this CDR3 makes a read error likely. V gene TRBV4-3 combines with J gene TRBJ1-5; TRBD1 is a possible D gene (5 bases). The CDR3 is 14 residues long. Germline CDR1 LGHNA, CDR2 YSLEER. The V end was cut by 8 bases, the J end by 0 bases, with 11 bases between. CDR3 nucleotides: TGCGCCAGCTCCCAGGGCATTAGCAATCAGCCCCAGCATTTG. It encodes CASSQGISNQPQHL.

This clonotype was picked up many times. The CDR3 loop reads CASSAAALAGGAGELFF. The CDR3 DNA reads TGCGCCAGCAGCGCAGCCGCCCTAGCGGGAGGAGCCGGGGAGCTGTTTTTT. The rearrangement links TRBV5-1 to TRBJ2-2, with 11 positions matching TRBD2. There are 17 residues in the CDR3. V gave up 4 bases and J gave up 6 bases; unmatched junction bases: 11. Germline CDR1 reads SGHRS; CDR2 reads YFSETQ.

As concerns this clonotype: A much larger clone lies one base from this, so it may be a read error. The chain is built from TRBV20-1 and TRBJ2-7; unclear D gene. Germline CDR1 is DFQATT and CDR2 is SNEGSKA (reference sequence). This CDR3 contains 14 residues. The CDR3 loop is CSARGRYRTYELYF. The DNA for the CDR3 is TGCAGTGCTAGAGGCCGGTATCGCACCTACGAGCTGTACTTC.

This clonotype has ten or more counts. The chain carries TRBV11-1 and TRBJ2-4; 9 bases match TRBD1. V dropped 4 bases and J dropped 0; count of bases not matched to a gene: 7. The CDR3 extends over 17 amino acids. CDR1 is SGHAT, CDR2 FQDESV, per germline (reference sequence). The CDR3 sequence is CASSSRGQGLAKNIQYF. In DNA form, the CDR3 reads TGTGCCAGCAGCTCGCGGGGACAGGGCCTAGCCAAAAACATTCAGTACTTC.

This clonotype was seen repeatedly, ten times or more. This rearrangement joins TRBV20-1 to TRBJ1-5; the D is unclear. Germline CDR1 and CDR2: DFQATT and SNEGSKA (reference sequence). This CDR3 comprises 12 residues. Trimming removed 3 bases from V and 5 bases from J, with 8 bases in between. The CDR3 reads CSASPADQPQHF. CDR3 in DNA: TGCAGTGCTAGCCCAGCGGATCAGCCCCAGCATTTT.